The 16 T cell receptor beta chains listed next were all sequenced from one sample in a study of blood T cell repertoires in COVID-19. Clones were sequenced by immunoSEQ multiplex PCR, and TCRdb holds only the in-frame ones, with some missing. The table includes about 73,000 clones, around 83% detected once. The sample comprised peripheral blood. The source is a woman aged 55-70 years with acute or convalescent COVID-19.

The chain carries TRBV24-1 and TRBJ1-2; 10 positions match TRBD1. The CDR3 consists of 17 residues. CDR1 and CDR2 from the germline V gene are KGHDR and SFDVKD. Germline trimming cut 1 base from V and 8 bases from J; bases unmatched to any gene: 12. The CDR3: CATSDFSLGQGTDGYTF. In DNA form, the CDR3 reads TGTGCCACCAGTGATTTTAGCCTGGGACAGGGGACAGACGGCTACACCTTC.

This sequence joins TRBV18 and TRBJ1-2, with 12 bases fitting TRBD1. Germline V CDR1 and CDR2: KGHSH, LQKENI. The CDR3 runs 16 residues. The trim removed 3 bases at V and 4 bases at J, leaving 6 bases unmatched. This chain's CDR3 is CASSPGTGGAGYGYTF. Here the CDR3 DNA reads TGTGCCAGCTCACCCGGGACAGGGGGCGCGGGCTATGGCTACACCTTC.

This clone was seen just once. The J gene is TRBJ2-3, the V gene TRBV12-3 or TRBV12-4; D unresolved. The CDR3 runs to 12 residues. V gave up 7 bases and J gave up 5 bases, with 10 bases separating them. The CDR3 sequence: CASKEPGDTQYF. CDR3 DNA sequence: TGTGCCAGCAAGGAGCCGGGAGATACGCAGTATTTT.

The chain carries TRBV5-1 and TRBJ2-1, with a weak D call TRBD1 (6 bases). The CDR3 has 15 amino acids. With 2 bases removed from V and 3 bases from J, the gap between germline ends came to 12 bases. Germline V gene sequence: CDR1 SGHRS, CDR2 YFSETQ. This CDR3 reads CASSFGGVGYNEQFF. CDR3 sequence (DNA): TGCGCCAGCAGCTTTGGGGGCGTAGGCTACAATGAGCAGTTCTTC. Full variable domain (outside the CDR3, taken from reference TRBV5-1 and TRBJ2-1): KAGVTQTPRYLIKTRGQQVTLSCSPISGHRSVSWYQQTPGQGLQFLFEYFSETQRNKGNFPGRFSGRQFSNSRSEMNVSTLELGDSALYLCASSFGGVGYNEQFFGPGTRLTVL.

The chain carries TRBV10-2 and TRBJ2-1, with 10 bases that match TRBD2. Germline CDR1 WSHSY, CDR2 SAAADI. The CDR3 has 15 residues. The V segment lost 7 bases and the J segment 8 bases; nucleotides outside the gene matches: 11. The CDR3 nucleotides are TGCGCCAGCATGGTCGGGACTAGCGTTCCTCATGAGCAGTTCTTC. The encoded protein is CASMVGTSVPHEQFF.

V is TRBV3-1 (or the pseudogene TRBV3-2) and J is TRBJ1-2, with D possibly TRBD1 on 6 matching bases. CDR1 and CDR2 (germline): LGHDT, YNNKEL (reference sequence). The CDR3 runs to 15 residues. The V end was cut by 0 bases, the J end by 4 bases, with 12 bases between. CDR3: CASSQDGQGTYGYTF. In DNA form, the CDR3 reads TGTGCCAGCAGCCAAGATGGGCAGGGGACCTATGGCTACACCTTC.

This rearrangement joins TRBV7-2 to TRBJ1-2, with D possibly matching TRBD1 (6 bases). The V end was cut by 4 bases, the J end by 7 bases, with 22 bases between. Germline CDR1 SGHTA, CDR2 FQGNSA. CDR3 length equals 16 residues. CDR3 in DNA: TGTGCCAGCAGCTCCCCCTCGGGGGGCGCAGACCCTGGCTACACCTTC. Encoded protein: CASSSPSGGADPGYTF.

The CDR3 loop reads CASSGLAGGDNEQFF. The CDR3 nucleotides are TGTGCCAGTTCAGGGCTAGCGGGGGGGGATAATGAGCAGTTCTTC. The chain joins TRBV19 to TRBJ2-1, with 12 bases matching TRBD2. The CDR3 is 15 residues long. J lost 7 bases, V lost 8 bases, and 9 bases had no gene match. In germline, CDR1 is LNHDA, CDR2 SQIVND (reference sequence).

The chain uses TRBV6-5 and TRBJ1-1; tentative D call: TRBD1 (5 bases). This CDR3 contains 15 residues. Per the germline V gene, CDR1 is MNHEY and CDR2 is SVGAGI. Trimming removed 6 bases at V and 2 bases at J, with 16 bases between. The CDR3 DNA reads as TGTGCCAGCAGCCTGCAGGGTGGGGTAAACACTGAAGCTTTCTTT. It translates to CASSLQGGVNTEAFF.

This clone was picked up a small number of times. The chain couples TRBV19 to TRBJ1-2; D may be TRBD1 (5 bases). The V gene lost 6 bases and the J gene lost 4 bases, with 12 bases spanning the gap. Germline CDR1 LNHDA, CDR2 SQIVND (reference sequence). There are 13 residues in the CDR3. Here the CDR3 reads CASRQADVYGYTF. CDR3 in DNA: TGTGCCAGTAGACAGGCCGACGTCTATGGCTACACCTTC.

V usage is TRBV29-1 and J usage is TRBJ1-2; D is unresolved. Trimming took 6 bases from V and 4 from J, leaving 12 bases between them. CDR1 and CDR2 (germline): SQVTM, ANQGSEA. The CDR3 loop spans 12 amino acids. The CDR3 nucleotides read TGCAGCGTAGCGCTCGGTATCTATGGCTACACCTTC. Its protein product is CSVALGIYGYTF.

The chain uses TRBV15 and TRBJ1-3; the D is unclear. Trimming shortened V by 5 bases and J by 3 bases, and 5 bases separated the two germline ends. This CDR3 spans 12 amino acids. The germline V gene encodes CDR1 LNHNV and CDR2 YYDKDF (reference sequence). The CDR3 loop reads CATSEYGNTIYF. The CDR3 DNA follows: TGTGCCACCAGCGAGTATGGAAACACCATATATTTT.

The V and J genes are TRBV21-1 and TRBJ1-3. TRBV21-1 is a known pseudogene. This CDR3 has 16 residues. The CDR3 DNA reads TGTGCCAGCAGCAGCCGGGAGTTCCTCTCTGGAAACACCATATATTTT. Its translation: CASSSREFLSGNTIYF.

The CDR3 sequence: CASSFGTGGGNEQFF. CDR3 nucleotide sequence: TGTGCCAGCAGCTTCGGGACAGGGGGCGGAAATGAGCAGTTCTTC. This sequence joins TRBV7-9 and TRBJ2-1, with 12 bases matching TRBD1. Germline loops: CDR1 SEHNR, CDR2 FQNEAQ (reference sequence). The CDR3 sequence is 15 residues long. J gave up 7 bases and V 3 bases, and 4 bases lay outside the gene matches.

In its sample, this clone is medium-sized. The J gene is TRBJ1-1, the V gene TRBV5-1; perhaps TRBD1 as D (5 bases). Germline assignment: CDR1 SGHRS and CDR2 YFSETQ. Trimming took off 5 bases at V and 1 base at J, with 12 bases between the two ends. The CDR3 runs to 14 residues. Here the CDR3 DNA reads TGCGCCAGCAGTTCGTGGGGCTCGAACACTGAAGCTTTCTTT. This translates into CASSSWGSNTEAFF.

This clone occurred once. The V gene is TRBV19, the J gene TRBJ1-2, with D perhaps matching TRBD1 (6 bases). V shed 5 bases and J shed 4 bases, with 14 bases lying between them. The CDR3 is 14 residues long. Looked up from germline, CDR1 is LNHDA and CDR2 is SQIVND (reference sequence). CDR3 sequence: CASSPQGLGYGYTF. The CDR3 DNA sequence: TGTGCCAGTAGTCCACAGGGTTTGGGCTATGGCTACACCTTC.